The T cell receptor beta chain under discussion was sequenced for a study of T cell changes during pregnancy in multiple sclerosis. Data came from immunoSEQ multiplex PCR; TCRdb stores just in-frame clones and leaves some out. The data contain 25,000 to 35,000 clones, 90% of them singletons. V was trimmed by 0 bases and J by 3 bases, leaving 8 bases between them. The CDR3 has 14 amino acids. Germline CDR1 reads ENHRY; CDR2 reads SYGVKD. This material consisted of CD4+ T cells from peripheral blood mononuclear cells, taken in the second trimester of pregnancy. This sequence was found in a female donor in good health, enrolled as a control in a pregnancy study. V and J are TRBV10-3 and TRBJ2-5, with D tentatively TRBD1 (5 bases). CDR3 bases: TGTGCCATCAGTGAGTCGGGGCAGGAAGAGACCCAGTACTTC. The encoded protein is CAISESGQEETQYF.